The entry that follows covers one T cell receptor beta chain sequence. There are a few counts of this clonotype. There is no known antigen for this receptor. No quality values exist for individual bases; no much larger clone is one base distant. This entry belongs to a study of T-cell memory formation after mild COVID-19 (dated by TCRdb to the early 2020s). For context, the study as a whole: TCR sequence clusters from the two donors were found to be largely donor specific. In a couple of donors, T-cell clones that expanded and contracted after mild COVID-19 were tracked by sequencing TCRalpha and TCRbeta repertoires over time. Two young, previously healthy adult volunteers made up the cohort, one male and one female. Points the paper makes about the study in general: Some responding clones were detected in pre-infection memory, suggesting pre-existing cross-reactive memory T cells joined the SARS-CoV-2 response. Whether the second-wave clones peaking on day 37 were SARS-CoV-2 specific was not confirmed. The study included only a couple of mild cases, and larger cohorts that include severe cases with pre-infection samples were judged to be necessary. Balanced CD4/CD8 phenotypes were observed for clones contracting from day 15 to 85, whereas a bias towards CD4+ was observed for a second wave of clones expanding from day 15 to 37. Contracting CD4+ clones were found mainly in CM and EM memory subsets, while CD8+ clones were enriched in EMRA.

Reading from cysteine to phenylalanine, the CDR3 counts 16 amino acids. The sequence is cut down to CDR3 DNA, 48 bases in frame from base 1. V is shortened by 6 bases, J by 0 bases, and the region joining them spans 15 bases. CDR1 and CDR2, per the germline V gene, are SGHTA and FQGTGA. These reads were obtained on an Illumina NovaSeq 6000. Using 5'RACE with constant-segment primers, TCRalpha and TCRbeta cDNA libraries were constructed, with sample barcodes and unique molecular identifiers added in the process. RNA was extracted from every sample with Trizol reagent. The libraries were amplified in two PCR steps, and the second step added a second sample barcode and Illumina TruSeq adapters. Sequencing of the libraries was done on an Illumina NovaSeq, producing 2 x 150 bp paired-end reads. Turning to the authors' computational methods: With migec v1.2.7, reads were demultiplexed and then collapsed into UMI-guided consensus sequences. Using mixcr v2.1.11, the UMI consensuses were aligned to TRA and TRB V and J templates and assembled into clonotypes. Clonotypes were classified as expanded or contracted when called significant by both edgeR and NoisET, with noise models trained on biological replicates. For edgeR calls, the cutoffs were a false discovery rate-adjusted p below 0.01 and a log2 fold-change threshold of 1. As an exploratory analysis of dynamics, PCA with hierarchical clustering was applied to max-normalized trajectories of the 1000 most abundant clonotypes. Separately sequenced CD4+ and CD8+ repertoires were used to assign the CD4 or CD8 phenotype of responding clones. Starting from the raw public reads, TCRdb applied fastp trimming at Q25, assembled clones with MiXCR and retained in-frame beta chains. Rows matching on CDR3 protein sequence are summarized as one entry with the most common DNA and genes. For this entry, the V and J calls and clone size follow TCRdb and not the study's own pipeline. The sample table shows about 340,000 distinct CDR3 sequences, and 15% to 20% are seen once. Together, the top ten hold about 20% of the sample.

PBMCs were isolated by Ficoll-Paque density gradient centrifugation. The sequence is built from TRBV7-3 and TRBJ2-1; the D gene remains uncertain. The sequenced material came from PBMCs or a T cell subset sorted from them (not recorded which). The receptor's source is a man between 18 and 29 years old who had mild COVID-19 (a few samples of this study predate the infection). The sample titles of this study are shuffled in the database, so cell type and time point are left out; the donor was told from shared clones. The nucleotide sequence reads TGTGCCAGCAGTCCTGGCCCCCCAGGCTCCTACAATGAGCAGTTCTTC. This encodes CASSPGPPGSYNEQFF.